A single TCR beta chain is shown here with its context. Antigen: not known. PCR primers comprised 60 Vbeta and 13 Jbeta primers. The protocol was immunoSEQ multiplex PCR, while the TCRdb copy is restricted to in-frame clones and leaves out a portion. This sample has approximately 110,000 clones; approximately 81% occur once, and the top ten carry almost 3%. V dropped 4 bases and J dropped 0 bases, with 4 bases sitting between them. The CDR3 contains 12 residues. The germline gives CDR1 LNHDA, CDR2 SQIVND (reference sequence). This record comes from a study of cytomegalovirus exposure and HLA in healthy donors. Study observations and caveats: Fewer N-insertions (relative to the approximately 700-donor mean) were reportedly seen in an Asian-associated ancestry cluster in a later analysis. In an earlier analysis, productive rearrangement rates for most beta V segments clustered near 87% or 30%. A later analysis appeared to link common viral pathogens to several of the most significant clusters.

The sample consisted of PBMCs. This TCR derives from a woman aged 18-29 years in good health and CMV-seropositive. This chain joins TRBV19 and TRBJ2-7; no definite D call. The CDR3 DNA reads TGTGCCAGTAGTACTGTCTCCTACGAGCAGTACTTC. Translating it yields CASSTVSYEQYF.